A single sample is the source of the 25 T cell receptor beta chains below, sequenced in a study of tumor-infiltrating lymphocytes in primary liver carcinoma. Unsorted whole blood served as the source of blood RNA, and germline DNA was extracted as well. TCR beta cDNA was reverse-transcribed from roughly 0.45 ug of total RNA. The reaction used a constant-region primer and ProtoScript II reverse transcriptase. A slightly modified ARM-PCR protocol with three nested multiplex PCR rounds produced these TCR beta libraries. The first two PCR rounds, approximately 10 cycles each, used TRBV1-TRBV30 forward primers and a C-beta reverse primer. TCRdb reprocessed the multiplex PCR reads with MiXCR, giving one entry per CDR3 protein. The table shows 150,000 to 200,000 distinct CDR3 sequences, with 60% occurring only once. What was sequenced was peripheral blood. All receptors come from a man aged 40-49 years with primary liver carcinoma and hepatitis B virus infection.

A word on this clonotype: This may come from a read error, since a much larger clone is one base off. The chain couples TRBV11-2 to TRBJ2-5, with 7 bases identical to TRBD1. CDR1 is SGHAT and CDR2 is FQNNGV in the germline V gene. The CDR3 consists of 17 residues. V lost 3 bases and J lost 0; bases outside the gene matches: 10. CDR3 in DNA: TGTGCCAGCAGCTTGGTCCGACAGGGCCTGTACCAAGAGACCCAGTACTTC. Protein: CASSLVRQGLYQETQYF.

Regarding this clonotype: At one of its ends the junction is not consistent with the germline gene, which may arise from a read error. V gene TRBV12-3 or TRBV12-4 combines with J gene TRBJ2-3; D uncertain. The CDR3 extends over 12 amino acids. The CDR3 loop is CAISRSGDTQYF. CDR3 nucleotides: TGTGCCATCAGTAGGTCAGGAGATACGCAGTATTTT.

This clonotype was observed a few times. A much bigger clone sits one base away, suggesting this may be a read error. The genes are TRBV13 and TRBJ2-7; 7 bases are shared with TRBD1. The V gene's germline CDR1 is PRHDT and CDR2 FYEKMQ (reference sequence). There are 15 residues in the CDR3. CDR3 amino acids: CANSLARGHSYEQYF. CDR3 in DNA: TGTGCCAACAGCCTGGCAAGGGGGCATTCCTACGAGCAGTACTTC. Supplemented by reference TRBV13 and TRBJ2-7, the full variable domain reads AAGVIQSPRHLIKEKRETATLKCYPIPRHDTVYWYQQGPGQDPQFLISFYEKMQSDKGSIPDRFSAQQFSDYHSELNMSSLELGDSALYFCANSLARGHSYEQYFGPGTRLTVT.

The chain joins TRBV13 to TRBJ2-1, with TRBD2 matching over 10 bases. Germline assignment: CDR1 PRHDT and CDR2 FYEKMQ (reference sequence). CDR3 length equals 19 residues. The J segment lost 0 bases and the V segment lost 5 bases, leaving 13 bases of the junction unmatched. The CDR3 DNA sequence: TGTGCCAGCAGCCCCCGCGGACTAGCGGTACGAATCTCCTACAATGAGCAGTTCTTC. This gives the protein CASSPRGLAVRISYNEQFF.

The CDR3 loop is CASRQGSGTDTQYF. The DNA of the CDR3 is TGTGCCAGCAGACAAGGGTCCGGCACAGATACGCAGTATTTT. This chain joins TRBV6-5 and TRBJ2-3; D not resolved. The CDR3 spans 14 residues. The V and J ends lost 6 bases and 1 base respectively, with 11 bases between them. In germline, CDR1 is MNHEY, CDR2 SVGAGI.

This clonotype turned up a few times. The V call is TRBV6-5, the J call TRBJ2-5, with D maybe TRBD1 (5 bases). The germline V gene has CDR1 MNHEY and CDR2 SVGAGI. This CDR3 region has 13 residues. Trimming shortened V by 4 bases and J by 5 bases, and 11 bases separated the two germline ends. CDR3 DNA sequence: TGTGCCAGCAGTTTACAGGTCCGGGAGACCCAGTACTTC. Translation gives CASSLQVRETQYF.

The V and J genes are TRBV30 and TRBJ2-2; D is ambiguous. Trimming took 0 bases from V and 4 from J, leaving 12 bases between them. This CDR3 is built from 15 residues. The V gene's germline CDR1 is GTSNPN and CDR2 SVGIG (reference sequence). The CDR3 loop reads CAWSVEPLPTGELFF. The CDR3 DNA sequence: TGTGCCTGGAGTGTGGAACCTCTCCCCACCGGGGAGCTGTTTTTT.

This clonotype was observed a single time. The junction and the germline gene differ at one end; a read error may be behind it. The CDR3 sequence: CASSIDTSSYNEQLF. The CDR3 DNA reads as TGCGCCAGCAGCATCGACACGAGCTCCTACAATGAGCAGCTCTTC. This chain connects TRBV5-1 to TRBJ2-1; D ambiguous. The CDR3 length is 15 residues. Germline V gene data show CDR1 as SGHRS and CDR2 as YFSETQ.

The J gene is TRBJ2-1, the V gene TRBV12-3 or TRBV12-4; possibly TRBD1 for D (5 bases). Trimming shortened V by 3 bases and J by 5 bases, and 11 bases separated the two germline ends. The CDR3 is made up of 14 amino acids. The CDR3 sequence is CASSLGQDNNEQFF. The CDR3 DNA reads TGTGCCAGCAGTTTGGGGCAGGATAACAATGAGCAGTTCTTC.

Comment on this clonotype: One end of the junction is discordant with germline, which a read error may explain. This chain links TRBV11-2 with TRBJ2-3; perhaps TRBD1 as D (6 bases). The assigned J gene may be wrong: the sequence end matches TRBJ1-5 better. Germline CDR1 is SGHAT and CDR2 is FQNNGV. This CDR3 contains 15 residues. Here the CDR3 reads CTSSELAGDTDTQHF. The DNA of the CDR3 is TGTACCAGCAGCGAACTAGCGGGGGACACAGATACGCAGCATTTT.

This clonotype was recorded once. This sequence may be a read error, since a much larger clone differs from it by one base. The V call is TRBV6-2 or TRBV6-3, the J call TRBJ2-1; perhaps TRBD2 as D (5 bases). The CDR3 is 15 residues long. Germline CDR1 is MNHEY and CDR2 is SVGEGT. In nucleotides, the CDR3 is TGTCCCAGTTCCTTTGAGCCTCCGGGGTTCAATGAGCAGTTCTTC. It translates to CPSSFEPPGFNEQFF.

A remark on this clonotype: A read error is likely, as this CDR3 ends without the conserved phenylalanine or tryptophan. The genes are TRBV11-2 and TRBJ2-2; no definite D call. The CDR3 covers 14 residues. The germline V and J ends were trimmed by 5 bases and 1 base, with 8 bases remaining between them. Germline CDR1 SGHAT, CDR2 FQNNGV. CDR3 coding DNA: TGTGCCAGCAGCCGCAGTGGGAACACCGGGGAGCTGTTTTTG. Its translation: CASSRSGNTGELFL.

This clonotype was recorded only once. The junction does not match germline at one end; this may be a read error. The chain has TRBV11-2 and TRBJ1-5; weak D call: TRBD1 (5 bases). CDR1 and CDR2 from the germline V gene are SGHAT and FQNNGV. The CDR3 runs 16 residues. CDR3 DNA sequence: TGTGTCAGCAGCTTAGCCCCTCCGGGGACCAATCAGCCCCAGCAGTTT. Translating it yields CVSSLAPPGTNQPQQF.

The chain is built from TRBV6-2 or TRBV6-3 and TRBJ2-5; tentatively, D is TRBD1 or TRBD2 (5 bases each). V lost 3 bases, J lost 5 bases, and 10 bases lay in between. The CDR3 length is 13 residues. The germline gives CDR1 MNHEY, CDR2 SVGEGT. The DNA of the CDR3 is TGTGCCAGCAGTTATCAGGGCGGGGAGACCCAGTACTTC. It yields the protein CASSYQGGETQYF.

The chain carries TRBV12-3 or TRBV12-4 and TRBJ2-7; possible D gene TRBD2, 5 bases. CDR3 size: 18 residues. V was cut by 2 bases and J by 0 bases, with 20 bases left in between. CDR3 nucleotides: TGTGCCAGCAGTTTAAAGCTGTCGGTCAGGAGGAGCTCCTACGAGCAGTACTTC. This sequence encodes CASSLKLSVRRSSYEQYF.

Worth noting for this clonotype: The junction does not match germline at one end; this may be a read error. V gene TRBV30 combines with J gene TRBJ2-7, with D unresolved. The CDR3 extends over 12 amino acids. Looked up from germline, CDR1 is GTSNPN and CDR2 is SVGIG (reference sequence). CDR3 protein: CARSGYTYEQYF. In DNA form, the CDR3 reads TGTGCCCGGAGTGGTTACACCTACGAGCAGTACTTC. The variable domain in full, with the rest retrieved from reference TRBV30 and TRBJ2-7, is SQTIHQWPATLVQPVGSPLSLECTVEGTSNPNLYWYRQAAGRGLQLLFYSVGIGQISSEVPQNLSASRPQDRQFILSSKKLLLSDSGFYLCARSGYTYEQYFGPGTRLTVT.

Worth noting for this clonotype: This CDR3 fails to terminate in the conserved phenylalanine or tryptophan, so it likely reflects a read error. The chain combines TRBV6-5 with TRBJ2-7, with D unresolved. The V gene's germline CDR1 is MNHEY and CDR2 SVGAGI. Trimming took off 0 bases at V and 4 bases at J, with 7 bases between the two ends. The CDR3 covers 13 residues. CDR3: CASSYSGPYEQYS. The CDR3 bases are TGTGCCAGCAGTTACTCGGGCCCATACGAGCAGTACTCC.

The V gene is TRBV11-2, the J gene TRBJ2-1; D is unclear. V was cut by 3 bases and J by 7 bases, with 13 bases left in between. Germline V gene lookup returns CDR1 SGHAT and CDR2 FQNNGV. The CDR3 spans 14 residues. CDR3 DNA: TGTGCCAGCAGCTTGGATAGGGCCAGTAATGAGCAGTTCTTC. Amino acid sequence: CASSLDRASNEQFF.

This clonotype was counted only a few times. Because it lacks the conserved phenylalanine or tryptophan at the end, this CDR3 is likely a read error. J is TRBJ2-2 and V is TRBV14; unclear D gene. The CDR3 length is 18 residues. Germline V lookup: CDR1 SGHDN, CDR2 FVKESK. The ends were cut back, 4 bases at V and 3 bases at J, with 21 bases in the middle. The DNA for the CDR3 is TGTGCCAGCAGCCTCCTGATAGGTGGGCCACGGGACACCGGGGAGCTGTTTGTT. Residues: CASSLLIGGPRDTGELFV.

The genes are TRBV29-1 and TRBJ2-3; 7 nucleotides line up with TRBD2. The CDR3 has 15 amino acids. CDR1 and CDR2 (germline): SQVTM, ANQGSEA. CDR3 sequence reads: CNVISLVGGQDTQYF. The DNA for the CDR3 is TGCAACGTGATAAGTCTGGTGGGAGGGCAAGATACGCAGTATTTT.

This clonotype was seen only a few times. J is TRBJ2-2 and V is TRBV6-5; D remains ambiguous. Germline lookup yields CDR1 MNHEY and CDR2 SVGAGI. The CDR3 has 13 amino acids. Trimming took 6 bases from V and 3 from J, leaving 8 bases between them. The CDR3 nucleotides read TGTGCCAGCAGCCACTTGGACACCGGGGAGCTGTTTTTT. Its translation: CASSHLDTGELFF.

The sample holds a few counts of this clonotype. The rearrangement joins TRBV6-1 to TRBJ2-5; the D gene is possibly TRBD2 (6 bases). The CDR3 covers 15 residues. V lost 7 bases and J 4 bases, leaving 19 bases between the germline ends. Germline V gives CDR1 MNHNS, CDR2 SASEGT. The CDR3, as DNA: TGTGCCAGCATGGAAGTGGCGGGAAGTGGAGAGACCCAGTACTTC. It is translated as CASMEVAGSGETQYF.

The chain links TRBV16 to TRBJ1-1; D remains unclear. Germline loops: CDR1 KGHSY, CDR2 FQNENV. There are 14 residues in the CDR3. Trimming stripped 1 base from V and 3 bases from J, with 9 bases between. CDR3 coding DNA: TGTGCCAGCAGCCAATTATGGCAGGACACTGAAGCTTTCTTT. Residues: CASSQLWQDTEAFF. The complete variable domain, with remaining parts taken from reference TRBV16 and TRBJ1-1, reads GEEVAQTPKHLVRGEGQKAKLYCAPIKGHSYVFWYQQVLKNEFKFLISFQNENVFDETGMPKERFSAKCLPNSPCSLEIQATKLEDSAVYFCASSQLWQDTEAFFGQGTRLTVV.

This clonotype came up many times. The rearrangement joins TRBV11-2 to TRBJ2-7; D remains unclear. Deletions cut 4 bases from V and 2 bases from J, with 15 bases between. CDR3 size: 15 residues. Germline CDR1 is SGHAT and CDR2 is FQNNGV. The CDR3 sequence: CASSSLAGSPYEQYF. The CDR3 DNA follows: TGTGCCAGCAGCTCCTTGGCAGGATCACCCTACGAGCAGTACTTC.

In regard to this clonotype: A junction end diverges from the germline sequence, so it may reflect a read error. The chain links TRBV11-2 to TRBJ2-3; 15 bases align to TRBD2. This CDR3 is 16 amino acids long. Germline CDR1 and CDR2: SGHAT and FQNNGV. The CDR3 spells CASTQGLAGGIDTQYF. The CDR3 DNA sequence: TGTGCTAGCACGCAGGGACTAGCGGGAGGTATCGATACGCAGTATTTT.